Listed here are 24 T cell receptor beta chains from one sample, sequenced in a study of T cell clonality in common variable immunodeficiency. This table comes from immunoSEQ multiplex PCR, and its TCRdb copy is limited to in-frame clones, with some not included. The sample shows under 35,000 clones, none of them appearing just once. The sequencing sample was made of peripheral blood mononuclear cells. The receptors originated from a person aged 18-70 years in good health.

This clone was seen repeatedly, ten times or more. Germline is not matched at one junction end, which may reflect a read error. Partial CDR3 DNA: TGCGCCAGCAGCCAAGAAACGCGGGGGCTATACGGGACC. Encoded protein: CASSQETRGLYGT. In full, the CDR3 is CASSQETRGLYGTQYF. This chain joins TRBV4-2 and TRBJ2-5, with a weak D call TRBD2 (7 bases). The read terminates 3 residues ahead of where the CDR3 ends, so the germline J gene completes it. Per germline, CDR1 LGHNA and CDR2 YNFKEQ. This CDR3 is built from 16 residues.

This clone was observed a few times. The read gets to within 3 residues of the CDR3 end, and the germline J gene fills in the rest. J is TRBJ1-1 and V is TRBV5-6; D perhaps matches TRBD1 (5 bases). The CDR3 has 15 amino acids. V shed 4 bases and J shed 4 bases, with 17 bases lying between them. Looked up from germline, CDR1 is SGHDT and CDR2 is YYEEEE. The sequenced part of the CDR3 DNA is TGTGCCAGCAGCGGCGGGGTGGGCGGGGCCACTGAA. Amino acids: CASSGGVGGATE. The CDR3 in full is CASSGGVGGATEAFF.

This clone was picked up a small number of times. The read ends 3 residues shy of where the CDR3 ends; the end is completed using the germline J gene. The chain couples TRBV16 to TRBJ2-3, with D possibly TRBD1 on 5 matching bases. The V gene's germline CDR1 is KGHSY and CDR2 FQNENV. This CDR3 region has 13 residues. CDR3 DNA (partial): TGTGCCAGCAGCCCGGGCAGGGAACAGCCG. Protein product: CASSPGREQP. The entire CDR3 reads CASSPGREQPQYF.

As for this clone: The sequenced fragment ends 3 residues before the CDR3 boundary, so the rest is inferred from the germline J gene. The V call is TRBV7-9, the J call TRBJ1-2; perhaps TRBD1 as D (5 bases). V lost 3 bases and J lost 2, with 13 bases in between. CDR1 is SEHNR and CDR2 is FQNEAQ in the germline V gene (reference sequence). The CDR3 length is 15 residues. The covered CDR3 bases are TGTGCCAGCAGCTTTGGGCGGGGGGAGAACTATGGC. Residues: CASSFGRGENYG. The whole CDR3 protein reads CASSFGRGENYGYTF.

The table lists this clone with many counts. The read ends 3 residues shy of where the CDR3 ends; the end is completed using the germline J gene. The chain is built from TRBV30 and TRBJ2-5; 9 nucleotides agree with TRBD1. The CDR3 spans 13 residues. V dropped 4 bases and J dropped 5; count of bases not matched to a gene: 5. Per the germline V gene, CDR1 is GTSNPN and CDR2 is SVGIG (reference sequence). CDR3 bases read: TGTGCCTGGAAACAGGGGGCGAGGGAGACC. Translating it yields CAWKQGARET. The whole CDR3 reads CAWKQGARETQYF.

This clone was seen many times. The read comes to an end 3 residues before the CDR3 does, leaving the germline J gene to fill in the end. Other DNA sequences within the sample encode an identical CDR3. This sequence joins TRBV4-2 and TRBJ1-6; no reliable D call. The CDR3 sequence is 15 residues long. V was pared by 6 bases and J by 10 bases, with 19 bases between. Per the germline V gene, CDR1 is LGHNA and CDR2 is YNFKEQ. The sequenced part of the CDR3 DNA is TGTGCCAGCAGTTACGGCCGGGGATCGGACTCACCC. The encoded protein is CASSYGRGSDSP. The complete CDR3 reads CASSYGRGSDSPLHF.

This clone appeared many times. The read gets to within 3 residues of the CDR3 end, and the germline J gene fills in the rest. V usage is TRBV5-4 and J usage is TRBJ1-5; 8 bases fit TRBD1. The germline V gene encodes CDR1 SGHNT and CDR2 YYREEE (reference sequence). The CDR3 is 14 amino acids. The ends lost 4 bases at V and 7 bases at J; junction bases unmatched: 7. Partial CDR3 DNA: TGTGCCAGCAGCGTAGACAGGGGAGAACAGCCC. It codes for CASSVDRGEQP. The whole CDR3 reads CASSVDRGEQPQHF.

The table lists this clone with many counts. The CDR3 is cut off 3 residues early in the read; its end comes from the germline J gene. The chain uses TRBV29-1 and TRBJ1-2, with D tentatively TRBD1 (6 bases). The CDR3 loop spans 13 amino acids. CDR1 and CDR2 from the germline V gene are SQVTM and ANQGSEA. CDR3 in amino acids: CSVVGQSSWGYTF. The covered CDR3 bases are TGCAGCGTTGTCGGACAGAGCTCGTGGGGC.

In its sample, this clone was seen many times. The observed sequence ends 3 residues before the CDR3 terminus, with the missing tail filled in from the germline J gene. This chain links TRBV19 with TRBJ1-4, with D possibly being TRBD1 (6 bases). Germline values: CDR1 LNHDA, CDR2 SQIVND (reference sequence). V gave up 2 bases and J gave up 6 bases, with 7 bases separating them. This CDR3 has 13 amino acids. The part of the CDR3 DNA that was read is TGTGCCAGTAGTATACCAGGGGATGAAAAA. Translating it yields CASSIPGDEK. The CDR3 as a whole reads CASSIPGDEKLFF.

This clone was observed a few times. The CDR3 end falls 3 residues outside the read, so it is completed with the germline J gene. V and J are TRBV20-1 and TRBJ2-5, with 7 bases matching TRBD2. The J segment lost 2 bases and the V segment lost 6 bases, leaving 3 bases of the junction unmatched. This CDR3 is 12 amino acids long. Per the germline V gene, CDR1 is DFQATT and CDR2 is SNEGSKA (reference sequence). CDR3 DNA, as far as it was read: TGCAGTGCCGGGGGGATACAAGAGACC. Amino acid sequence: CSAGGIQET. The CDR3 as a whole reads CSAGGIQETQYF.

Ten or more counts support this clone. From the germline J gene comes the end of the CDR3, since the read stops 3 residues before it. J is TRBJ2-1 and V is TRBV20-1; 10 nucleotides line up with TRBD1. Germline V gives CDR1 DFQATT, CDR2 SNEGSKA (reference sequence). The trim removed 6 bases at V and 7 bases at J, leaving 15 bases unmatched. This CDR3 is 16 amino acids long. Incomplete CDR3 DNA: TGCAGTGCCACAGGGACAGGGGCGGCCCTTGGAAATGAG. Amino acids: CSATGTGAALGNE. The complete CDR3 protein is CSATGTGAALGNEQFF.

This clone was detected ten times or more. The CDR3 extends 3 residues past the end of the read, so its final part is completed from the germline J gene. This chain uses TRBV18 with TRBJ1-1; D is uncertain. This CDR3 has 14 residues. Trimming shortened V by 4 bases and J by 2 bases, and 11 bases separated the two germline ends. Germline CDR1 is KGHSH and CDR2 is LQKENI. This chain's CDR3 is CASSRYQENTEAFF. CDR3 bases read: TGTGCCAGCTCACGATACCAGGAAAACACTGAA.

In this sample, this clone turned up many times. The sequenced part of the CDR3 DNA is TGCAGTGCTAGAGATCTAGGCCCTCCCTACGAG. As protein: CSARDLGPPYE. Given in full, the CDR3 is CSARDLGPPYEQYF. The chain carries TRBV20-1 and TRBJ2-7, with D uncertain. The CDR3 is cut off 3 residues early in the read; its end comes from the germline J gene. The CDR3 sequence is 14 residues long. Germline V gene data show CDR1 as DFQATT and CDR2 as SNEGSKA (reference sequence). Deletions cut 0 bases from V and 2 bases from J, with 11 bases between.

Many counts were recorded for this clone. A read error may account for a junction end that differs from germline. The read halts 3 residues ahead of the CDR3 end, with the missing end drawn from the germline J gene. The V gene is TRBV11-2, the J gene TRBJ1-6; D gene uncertain. Germline V gives CDR1 SGHAT, CDR2 FQNNGV. The CDR3 contains 15 residues. The CDR3 loop reads CASSLEGRPNSPLHF. The sequenced CDR3 bases are TGTGCCAGCAGCCTAGAGGGCAGGCCGAATTCACCC.

This clone has a count of ten or more. CDR3 in amino acids: CASSQLLTDTQYF. The sequenced part of the CDR3 DNA is TGTGCCAGCAGCCAACTTTTGACAGATACG. The gene calls are TRBV3-1 (or the pseudogene TRBV3-2) and TRBJ2-3, with D uncertain. The CDR3 end falls 3 residues outside the read, so it is completed with the germline J gene. The CDR3 is 13 residues long. The germline gives CDR1 LGHDT, CDR2 YNNKEL (reference sequence). Trimming took off 2 bases at V and 3 bases at J, with 6 bases between the two ends.

This clone was found a few times. The read stops 3 residues short of the end of the CDR3; the missing end is completed from the germline J gene. This sequence joins TRBV5-1 and TRBJ2-5; TRBD2 matches at 16 bases. Germline V gene data show CDR1 as SGHRS and CDR2 as YFSETQ. V was clipped by 4 bases and J by 5 bases; unmatched bases: 2. The CDR3 spans 15 residues. The CDR3 sequence: CASSPGLAGGETQYF. Incomplete CDR3 DNA: TGCGCCAGCAGCCCGGGACTAGCGGGAGGGGAGACC.

Ten or more counts support this clone. The read stops 3 residues short of the end of the CDR3; the missing end is completed from the germline J gene. The chain couples TRBV7-3 to TRBJ1-1; a weak D match, TRBD1 (6 bases). The germline gives CDR1 SGHTA, CDR2 FQGTGA. With 5 bases removed from V and 0 bases from J, the gap between germline ends came to 7 bases. There are 13 residues in the CDR3. The CDR3 protein is CASSRQVNTEAFF. CDR3 DNA, as far as it was read: TGTGCCAGCAGCAGACAGGTGAACACTGAA. Together with reference TRBV7-3 and TRBJ1-1, the CDR3 gives the full variable domain: GAGVSQTPSNKVTEKGKYVELRCDPISGHTALYWYRQSLGQGPEFLIYFQGTGAADDSGLPNDRFFAVRPEGSVSTLKIQRTERGDSAVYLCASSRQVNTEAFFGQGTRLTVV.

This clone was observed a few times. With the read ending 3 residues before the CDR3 end, the germline J gene is used to fill in that end. The chain employs TRBV18 and TRBJ2-7; TRBD1 aligns across 8 bases. V gave up 2 bases and J gave up 3 bases; unmatched junction bases: 3. The germline CDR1 and CDR2 sequences are KGHSH and LQKENI. There are 14 residues in the CDR3. CDR3 DNA, as far as it was read: TGTGCCAGCTCACCAACGGACAGGGTCTACGAG. Protein sequence: CASSPTDRVYE. The full CDR3 is CASSPTDRVYEQYF. Using reference TRBV18 and TRBJ2-7 for the parts outside the CDR3, the full variable domain is NAGVMQNPRHLVRRRGQEARLRCSPMKGHSHVYWYRQLPEEGLKFMVYLQKENIIDESGMPKERFSAEFPKEGPSILRIQQVVRGDSAAYFCASSPTDRVYEQYFGPGTRLTVT.

In this sample, this clone turned up many times. The read is 3 residues too short to cover the CDR3 end, so that end is filled in from the germline J gene. The rearrangement joins TRBV5-4 to TRBJ2-7, with 7 bases lining up with TRBD1. This CDR3 contains 14 residues. Losses at the gene ends were 4 bases for V and 4 bases for J; bases not matched to a gene: 8. Looked up from germline, CDR1 is SGHNT and CDR2 is YYREEE (reference sequence). The DNA read from the CDR3 is TGTGCCAGCAGCCCGAGGGACAGAACTTACGAG. It yields the protein CASSPRDRTYE. The entire CDR3 is CASSPRDRTYEQYF. Full variable domain (remainder filled in from reference TRBV5-4 and TRBJ2-7): ETGVTQSPTHLIKTRGQQVTLRCSSQSGHNTVSWYQQALGQGPQFIFQYYREEENGRGNFPPRFSGLQFPNYSSELNVNALELDDSALYLCASSPRDRTYEQYFGPGTRLTVT.

This clone was seen ten or more times. The sequence runs out 3 residues before the end of the CDR3; the remainder is reconstructed from the germline J gene. The V gene is TRBV27, the J gene TRBJ2-1; TRBD2 aligns across 10 bases. With V trimmed by 2 bases and J by 5 bases, 6 bases remained unmatched. CDR1 is MNHEY, CDR2 SMNVEV, per germline (reference sequence). This CDR3 spans 16 amino acids. Here the CDR3 reads CASSLKASGSHNEQFF. CDR3 DNA (partial): TGTGCCAGCAGTTTAAAGGCTAGCGGGAGTCACAATGAG.

This clone has a count of ten or more. Read sequence stops 3 residues before the CDR3 end, and the germline J gene provides the missing end. This chain links TRBV5-6 with TRBJ2-5; D may be TRBD2 (6 bases). V lost 3 bases and J lost 7, with 19 bases in between. Germline assignment: CDR1 SGHDT and CDR2 YYEEEE. The CDR3 length is 15 residues. The CDR3 loop is CASSWGVGPPGTQYF. CDR3 DNA (partial): TGTGCCAGCAGCTGGGGGGTGGGCCCCCCGGGGACC.

This clone has a handful of counts. It may be a read error: a sequence one base away is much more abundant. The sequenced fragment ends 3 residues before the CDR3 boundary, so the rest is inferred from the germline J gene. The genes are TRBV20-1 and TRBJ2-3, with D perhaps TRBD1 (6 bases). The germline gives CDR1 DFQATT, CDR2 SNEGSKA (reference sequence). The CDR3 runs 13 residues. Incomplete CDR3 DNA: TGCAGTGCTAGAGAACAGGGTCACCAGCCG. The encoded protein is CSAREQGHQP. The whole CDR3 sequence reads CSAREQGHQPQYF.

In this sample, this clone turned up many times. The read finishes 3 residues shy of the CDR3 end, and the germline J gene is used to complete it. This rearrangement joins TRBV29-1 to TRBJ2-5; the match to TRBD1 covers 9 bases. The germline CDR1 and CDR2 sequences are SQVTM and ANQGSEA. CDR3 length: 14 residues. V shed 7 bases and J 5 bases; nucleotides not matched to a gene: 11. CDR3 amino acids: CSAQTTGGTETQYF. Incomplete CDR3 DNA: TGCAGCGCCCAGACGACAGGGGGGACGGAGACC.

This clone was counted ten times or more. The sequenced fragment ends 3 residues before the CDR3 boundary, so the rest is inferred from the germline J gene. The chain is built from TRBV19 and TRBJ2-5; D not resolved. Trimming left V 5 bases short and J 0 bases short, with 7 bases between. This CDR3 has 13 residues. The germline CDR1 and CDR2 sequences are LNHDA and SQIVND (reference sequence). The CDR3: CASSREDQETQYF. CDR3 DNA, as far as it was read: TGTGCCAGTAGTCGTGAGGACCAAGAGACC. Full variable domain (remainder filled in from reference TRBV19 and TRBJ2-5): DGGITQSPKYLFRKEGQNVTLSCEQNLNHDAMYWYRQDPGQGLRLIYYSQIVNDFQKGDIAEGYSVSREKKESFPLTVTSAQKNPTAFYLCASSREDQETQYFGPGTRLLVL.